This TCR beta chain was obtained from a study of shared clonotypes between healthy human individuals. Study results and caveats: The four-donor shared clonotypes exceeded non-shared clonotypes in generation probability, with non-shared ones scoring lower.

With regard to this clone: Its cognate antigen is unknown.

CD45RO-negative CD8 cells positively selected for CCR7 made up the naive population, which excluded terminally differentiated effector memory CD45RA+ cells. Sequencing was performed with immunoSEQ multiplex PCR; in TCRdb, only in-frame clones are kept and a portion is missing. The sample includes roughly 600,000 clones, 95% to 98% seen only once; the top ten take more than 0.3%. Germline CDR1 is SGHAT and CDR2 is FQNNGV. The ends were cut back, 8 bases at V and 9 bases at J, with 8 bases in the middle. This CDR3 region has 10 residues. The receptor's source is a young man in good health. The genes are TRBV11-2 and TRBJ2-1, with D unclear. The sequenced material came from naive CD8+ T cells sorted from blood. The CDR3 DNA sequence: TGTGCCAGCGAAATGGGTGAGCAGTTCTTC. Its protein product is CASEMGEQFF.